This T cell receptor beta chain was sequenced for a study of cytomegalovirus exposure and HLA in healthy donors. Study observations and caveats: Reports state that TCR beta sequences accurately predicted most subjects' HLA-A and HLA-B alleles. Cytomegalovirus status was reportedly diagnosed by the classifier with high sensitivity and specificity. TCR beta chains numbering some 160 were designated cytomegalovirus-associated.

Germline CDR1 and CDR2: SGHTA and FQGTGA. The junction had 11 bases not matched to a gene; V was cut back by 3 bases and J by 14 bases. This CDR3 spans 14 amino acids. The PCR had 60 Vbeta and 13 Jbeta primers. Sequenced by immunoSEQ multiplex PCR; TCRdb stores in-frame clones only, minus some. There are 140,000 or so clones in the sample; around 9.6% occur only once, and less than 2% lies in the top ten. Worth noting for this clone: Its target is not known.

The origin of this receptor is a male donor in good health and CMV-seronegative. The rearrangement links TRBV7-3 to TRBJ2-3; 10 nucleotides agree with TRBD1. Specimen: PBMCs. CDR3 sequence (DNA): TGTGCCAGCAGCTTCTCTCCGGGACAGGGGAATCGGTATTTT. Translating it yields CASSFSPGQGNRYF.